These 26 T cell receptor beta chains came from one sample sequenced in a study of spatial heterogeneity in lung cancer. TCRdb reprocessed the 5' RACE reads via MiXCR and lists one record per CDR3 protein. The table records roughly 15,000 distinct CDR3 sequences, about 19% of them present only once. Regarding time point: blood at routine non-recurrence follow-up after resection. Sequenced here: PBMCs, sampled at follow-up. The receptor set was obtained from a male donor with early-stage non-small cell lung cancer.

This rearrangement joins TRBV7-9 to TRBJ2-6; 7 bases fit TRBD2. The V gene's germline CDR1 is SEHNR and CDR2 FQNEAQ (reference sequence). The length of the CDR3 is 15 residues. J gave up 0 bases and V 8 bases, and 4 bases lay outside the gene matches. The CDR3 coding sequence is TGTGCCAGCTCCGGGGGGAGCTCTGGGGCCAACGTCCTGACTTTC. As protein: CASSGGSSGANVLTF.

The sample holds a few counts of this clonotype. The chain has TRBV20-1 and TRBJ2-1; the match to TRBD1 covers 9 bases. With 2 bases clipped from V and 12 bases from J, the junction kept 5 bases outside the gene matches. This CDR3 comprises 12 residues. Germline CDR1 is DFQATT and CDR2 is SNEGSKA (reference sequence). CDR3 sequence: CSARKGDRAQFF. Here the CDR3 DNA reads TGCAGTGCTAGAAAAGGGGACAGGGCGCAGTTCTTC.

The sample holds a few counts of this clonotype. The chain is built from TRBV6-5 and TRBJ1-2, with 8 bases lining up with TRBD1. The CDR3 is made up of 16 amino acids. Germline V lookup: CDR1 MNHEY, CDR2 SVGAGI. Trimming cost V 1 base and J 6 bases; bases outside gene matches: 10. The CDR3 DNA reads as TGTGCCAGCAGTTACTTGATTGTCAGGGGGCTTGATGGCTACACCTTC. It codes for CASSYLIVRGLDGYTF.

This clonotype has at least ten counts. This chain joins TRBV12-5 and TRBJ1-3; D call uncertain. Trimming pared 2 bases from V and 4 bases from J, leaving 6 bases between. There are 13 residues in the CDR3. Germline CDR1 is LGHNT and CDR2 is FRNRAP. For the CDR3, the DNA is TGTGCTAGTGGTTTGACAGCAGGAAACACCATATATTTT. Protein: CASGLTAGNTIYF. The complete variable domain, with remaining parts taken from reference TRBV12-5 and TRBJ1-3, reads DARVTQTPRHKVTEMGQEVTMRCQPILGHNTVFWYRQTMMQGLELLAYFRNRAPLDDSGMPKDRFSAEMPDATLATLKIQPSEPRDSAVYFCASGLTAGNTIYFGEGSWLTVV.

In this sample, this clonotype turned up once. This may be a read error, as it is one base from a much larger clone. The V call is TRBV7-6, the J call TRBJ2-1; 9 nucleotides align to TRBD2. The better agreement between TRBJ2-7 and the DNA end casts doubt on the J call. Germline loops: CDR1 SGHVS, CDR2 FNYEAQ. This CDR3 contains 15 residues. As DNA, the CDR3 is TGTGCCAGCCCCCCGACTAGCGGAGAGTACAATGAGCAGTACTTC. It specifies CASPPTSGEYNEQYF.

CDR3 DNA: TGTGCCAGCAGTGCTGAACAGGCTTCGAACACCGGGGAGCTGTTTTTT. Protein sequence: CASSAEQASNTGELFF. The J gene is TRBJ2-2, the V gene TRBV2, with a possible D match to TRBD1 (5 bases). This CDR3 is built from 16 residues. The germline V and J ends were trimmed by 4 bases and 0 bases, with 12 bases remaining between them. CDR1 and CDR2 (germline): SNHLY, FYNNEI.

This clonotype was seen more than once but under ten times. In DNA form, the CDR3 reads TGTGCCAGCTCGGGACAGATGAACACTGAAGCTTTCTTT. This codes for CASSGQMNTEAFF. The genes are TRBV18 and TRBJ1-1; 7 positions agree with TRBD1. CDR3 length: 13 residues. V gave up 6 bases and J gave up 0 bases; unmatched junction bases: 1. Germline CDR1 KGHSH, CDR2 LQKENI.

This clonotype was recorded a few times. The DNA of the CDR3 is TGTGCCAGCAGTGAGGGAGTATCCACAGATACGCAGTATTTT. This translates into CASSEGVSTDTQYF. This chain connects TRBV2 to TRBJ2-3, with D tentatively TRBD2 (5 bases). The CDR3 contains 14 residues. Germline CDR1 SNHLY, CDR2 FYNNEI. V gave up 3 bases and J gave up 2 bases, with 9 bases separating them.

This clonotype was detected only a few times. The V gene is TRBV4-2, the J gene TRBJ2-5; D remains unclear. This CDR3 is built from 15 residues. Trimming cost V 1 base and J 2 bases, with 11 bases left between them. Looked up from germline, CDR1 is LGHNA and CDR2 is YNFKEQ. This CDR3 reads CASSQGSSPQETQYF. The CDR3 DNA reads TGTGCCAGCAGCCAAGGATCGAGTCCGCAAGAGACCCAGTACTTC.

This clonotype is medium-sized (0.01 to 0.1%) in the sample. The chain employs TRBV12-3 or TRBV12-4 and TRBJ1-1; D is perhaps TRBD1 (5 bases). Trimming took 7 bases from V and 5 from J, leaving 14 bases between them. The CDR3 runs 13 residues. CDR3 loop: CASKLGGWTEAFF. As DNA, the CDR3 is TGTGCCAGCAAATTGGGGGGATGGACTGAAGCTTTCTTT.

This clonotype has only a few counts. This sequence joins TRBV2 and TRBJ2-7; 9 nucleotides align to TRBD1. This CDR3 is built from 14 residues. Per germline, CDR1 SNHLY and CDR2 FYNNEI. V shed 9 bases and J 2 bases; nucleotides not matched to a gene: 8. The CDR3 DNA follows: TGTGCCAGTGAGCCGGGACAGGGCGCCTACGAGCAGTACTTC. Residues: CASEPGQGAYEQYF. Complete variable domain (other parts from reference TRBV2 and TRBJ2-7): EPEVTQTPSHQVTQMGQEVILRCVPISNHLYFYWYRQILGQKVEFLVSFYNNEISEKSEIFDDQFSVERPDGSNFTLKIRSTKLEDSAMYFCASEPGQGAYEQYFGPGTRLTVT.

This clonotype showed up many times. The rearrangement uses TRBV5-8 and TRBJ2-7; 11 bases align to TRBD2. The V segment lost 4 bases and the J segment 4 bases; nucleotides outside the gene matches: 7. From germline, CDR1 is SGHTS and CDR2 YDEGEE. CDR3 length: 15 amino acids. The CDR3 DNA is TGTGCCAGCAGCCCCGCTAGCGGGGGGCGGTACGAGCAGTACTTC. Amino acid sequence: CASSPASGGRYEQYF.

This clonotype was seen a handful of times. The gene calls are TRBV29-1 and TRBJ1-4; no clear D. Germline loops: CDR1 SQVTM, CDR2 ANQGSEA. The CDR3 is 13 residues long. Trimming stripped 7 bases from V and 0 bases from J, with 9 bases between. CDR3 coding DNA: TGCAGCGGGCAGTCTGCAACTAATGAAAAACTGTTTTTT. It specifies CSGQSATNEKLFF.

The chain joins TRBV9 to TRBJ2-5; D remains unclear. This CDR3 comprises 15 residues. Per germline, CDR1 SGDLS and CDR2 YYNGEE. The V end lost 2 bases, the J end lost 3 bases, and 14 bases lay between the germline ends. This CDR3 is CASSVSPIREETQYF. The CDR3 DNA sequence: TGTGCCAGCAGCGTGTCGCCCATAAGGGAAGAGACCCAGTACTTC.

The table lists this clonotype with a few counts. The chain has TRBV20-1 and TRBJ2-3, with 7 bases identical to TRBD1. The ends lost 7 bases at V and 0 bases at J; junction bases unmatched: 7. CDR3 length: 14 residues. The germline CDR1 and CDR2 sequences are DFQATT and SNEGSKA (reference sequence). The DNA of the CDR3 is TGCAGTGTTCTCGACAGGGCGAGCACAGATACGCAGTATTTT. It is translated as CSVLDRASTDTQYF.

This clonotype is medium-sized within its sample. The chain recombines TRBV20-1 with TRBJ1-5; a weak D match, TRBD1 (6 bases). The length of the CDR3 is 11 residues. Germline CDR1 reads DFQATT; CDR2 reads SNEGSKA (reference sequence). The V end was cut by 6 bases, the J end by 6 bases, with 9 bases between. In DNA form, the CDR3 reads TGCAGTGCCACGGACAGTCAGCCCCAGCATTTT. Protein product: CSATDSQPQHF.

Only a few counts were recorded for this clonotype. The V call is TRBV6-2 or TRBV6-3, the J call TRBJ2-3; TRBD2 matches 7 bases. The CDR3 runs to 16 residues. The V segment lost 7 bases and the J segment 0 bases; nucleotides outside the gene matches: 10. Germline CDR1 and CDR2: MNHEY and SVGEGT. CDR3 coding DNA: TGTGCCAGCACAGACCCGCGGGGGAGTAGCACAGATACGCAGTATTTT. Translation gives CASTDPRGSSTDTQYF.

The chain carries TRBV11-1 and TRBJ2-5, with D unclear. Per germline, CDR1 SGHAT and CDR2 FQDESV (reference sequence). This CDR3 comprises 13 residues. The V end lost 5 bases, the J end lost 0 bases, and 7 bases lay between the germline ends. CDR3 in amino acids: CASSGADQETQYF. The CDR3 DNA reads as TGTGCCAGCAGCGGAGCAGACCAAGAGACCCAGTACTTC.

This clonotype was counted many times. This chain uses TRBV4-3 with TRBJ1-1, with 8 nucleotides matching TRBD1. CDR1 LGHNA and CDR2 YSLEER come from the germline V gene. There are 14 residues in the CDR3. Trimming removed 3 bases from V and 5 bases from J; junction bases left unmatched: 5. The CDR3: CASSHPDRATEAFF. DNA of the CDR3: TGCGCCAGCAGCCATCCGGACAGGGCAACTGAAGCTTTCTTT.

This clonotype was seen at least ten times. The rearrangement links TRBV2 to TRBJ2-5, with TRBD1 as a possible D gene (6 bases). Looked up from germline, CDR1 is SNHLY and CDR2 is FYNNEI. The CDR3 extends over 13 amino acids. The V and J ends lost 4 bases and 4 bases respectively, with 10 bases between them. The CDR3 protein is CASSVGQRETQYF. The CDR3 bases are TGTGCCAGCAGTGTAGGACAGAGAGAGACCCAGTACTTC.

This clonotype was seen a few times. This sequence joins TRBV29-1 and TRBJ2-3, with 8 bases fitting TRBD2. Germline V gene data show CDR1 as SQVTM and CDR2 as ANQGSEA. The ends lost 6 bases at V and 2 bases at J; junction bases unmatched: 13. The CDR3 has 16 amino acids. CDR3: CSVIGLRGGPTDTQYF. Here the CDR3 DNA reads TGCAGCGTGATCGGACTACGGGGGGGACCCACAGATACGCAGTATTTT.

In this sample, this clonotype turned up many times. The chain couples TRBV18 to TRBJ2-3; no firm D call. The V gene lost 5 bases and the J gene lost 2 bases, with 5 bases spanning the gap. Germline V gives CDR1 KGHSH, CDR2 LQKENI. This CDR3 is built from 12 residues. The CDR3 is CASSANTDTQYF. The CDR3 DNA is TGTGCCAGCTCAGCGAACACAGATACGCAGTATTTT.

There are a few counts of this clonotype. The genes are TRBV11-2 and TRBJ1-2; D remains unclear. CDR3 size: 13 residues. Per the germline V gene, CDR1 is SGHAT and CDR2 is FQNNGV. The ends were cut back, 0 bases at V and 2 bases at J, with 4 bases in the middle. The CDR3 coding sequence is TGTGCCAGCAGCTTAGACTCAAACTATGGCTACACCTTC. The encoded protein is CASSLDSNYGYTF.

This clonotype counts as medium-sized. The gene calls are TRBV3-1 and TRBJ2-1; D remains unclear. Germline CDR1 is LGHDT and CDR2 is YNNKEL (reference sequence). CDR3 length equals 12 residues. Trimming took 3 bases from V and 8 from J, leaving 8 bases between them. The CDR3 nucleotides are TGTGCCAGCAGCCATAAAGGCTATGAGCAGTTCTTC. Residues: CASSHKGYEQFF.

This clonotype was seen many times. The V and J genes are TRBV7-2 and TRBJ2-6; 8 nucleotides agree with TRBD1. Per germline, CDR1 SGHTA and CDR2 FQGNSA. The CDR3 is 16 residues long. Trimming at V came to 5 bases and at J to 4 bases, leaving 7 bases not matched to a gene. This chain's CDR3 is CASSGGQGAGANVLTF. The CDR3 DNA sequence: TGTGCCAGCAGCGGTGGACAGGGAGCAGGGGCCAACGTCCTGACTTTC.

This chain links TRBV5-1 with TRBJ2-3; a possible D gene is TRBD1 (6 bases). Germline-derived CDR1 and CDR2 are SGHRS and YFSETQ. This CDR3 comprises 16 residues. Trimming stripped 1 base from V and 0 bases from J, with 12 bases between. The CDR3 region has the DNA TGCGCCAGCAGCTTGCTTACAGGGCCTAGCACAGATACGCAGTATTTT. Encoded protein: CASSLLTGPSTDTQYF.